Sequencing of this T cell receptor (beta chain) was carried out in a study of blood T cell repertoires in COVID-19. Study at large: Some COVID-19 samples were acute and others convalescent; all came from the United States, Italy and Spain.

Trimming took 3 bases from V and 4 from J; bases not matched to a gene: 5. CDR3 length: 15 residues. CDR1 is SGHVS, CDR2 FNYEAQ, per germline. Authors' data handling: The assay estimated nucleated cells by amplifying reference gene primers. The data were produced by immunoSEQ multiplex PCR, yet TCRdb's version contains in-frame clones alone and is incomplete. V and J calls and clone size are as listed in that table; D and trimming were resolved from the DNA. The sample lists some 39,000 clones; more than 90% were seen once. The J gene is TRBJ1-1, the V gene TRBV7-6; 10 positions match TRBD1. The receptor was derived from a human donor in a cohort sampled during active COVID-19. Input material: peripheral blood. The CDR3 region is CASSLTGGASTEAFF. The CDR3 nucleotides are TGTGCCAGCAGCTTGACAGGGGGCGCATCCACTGAAGCTTTCTTT.